The 5 T cell receptor beta chains below all came from one sample that was sequenced in a study of blood T cell repertoires in COVID-19. The protocol was immunoSEQ multiplex PCR, while the TCRdb copy is restricted to in-frame clones and leaves out a portion. The sample shows 20,000 to 25,000 clones, around 70% of them seen only once. The sample consisted of peripheral blood. These receptors were taken from a human donor in a cohort sampled during active or convalescent COVID-19.

There are many counts of this clone. This rearrangement joins TRBV19 to TRBJ2-1; the D gene is possibly TRBD2 (5 bases). CDR3 length equals 13 residues. V was clipped by 3 bases and J by 5 bases, with 8 bases between them. Germline lookup yields CDR1 LNHDA and CDR2 SQIVND (reference sequence). Here the CDR3 reads CASSIVANNEQFF. The CDR3, as DNA: TGTGCCAGTAGTATTGTAGCGAACAATGAGCAGTTCTTC.

This clone was seen more than once but under ten times. The chain's CDR3 is CASSLAFGQEDRNYGYTF. CDR3 DNA: TGCGCCAGCAGCTTGGCTTTCGGACAGGAGGACCGTAACTATGGCTACACCTTC. The chain carries TRBV5-1 and TRBJ1-2, with 7 bases aligning to TRBD1. J gave up 1 base and V 0 bases, and 12 bases lay outside the gene matches. The CDR3 spans 18 residues. Germline V lookup: CDR1 SGHRS, CDR2 YFSETQ.

CDR3 DNA sequence: TGTGCCAGCAGTTCTAGGACAGCCCAAGAGACCCAGTACTTC. Encoded protein: CASSSRTAQETQYF. This sequence joins TRBV27 and TRBJ2-5, with D possibly matching TRBD1 (6 bases). This CDR3 has 14 amino acids. Trimming removed 4 bases at V and 1 base at J, with 10 bases between. The V gene's germline CDR1 is MNHEY and CDR2 SMNVEV (reference sequence).

This clone was seen a single time. This chain links TRBV18 with TRBJ2-1; D remains unclear. V lost 0 bases and J 0 bases, leaving 18 bases between the germline ends. CDR1 and CDR2 from the germline V gene are KGHSH and LQKENI. This CDR3 comprises 19 residues. Here the CDR3 reads CASSPPGLHAWSSYNEQFF. The CDR3 nucleotides read TGTGCCAGCTCACCACCTGGGTTGCATGCTTGGAGCTCCTACAATGAGCAGTTCTTC.

This clone turned up a few times. V usage is TRBV7-9 and J usage is TRBJ1-5; the D is unclear. The CDR3 runs 14 residues. V lost 3 bases to trimming and J lost 6 bases, with 12 bases between them. The germline CDR1 and CDR2 sequences are SEHNR and FQNEAQ (reference sequence). CDR3 in amino acids: CASSFEGESQPQHF. The CDR3 region has the DNA TGTGCCAGCAGCTTCGAGGGAGAAAGTCAGCCCCAGCATTTT.